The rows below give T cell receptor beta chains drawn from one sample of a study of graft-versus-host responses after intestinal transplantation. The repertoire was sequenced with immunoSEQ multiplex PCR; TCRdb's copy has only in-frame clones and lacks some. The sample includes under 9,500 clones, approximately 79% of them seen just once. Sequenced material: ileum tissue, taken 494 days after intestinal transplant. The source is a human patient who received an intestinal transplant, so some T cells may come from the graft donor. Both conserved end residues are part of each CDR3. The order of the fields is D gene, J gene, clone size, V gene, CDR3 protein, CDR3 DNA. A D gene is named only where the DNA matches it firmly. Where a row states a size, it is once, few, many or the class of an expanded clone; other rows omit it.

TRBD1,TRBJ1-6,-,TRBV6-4,CASSDSEGGRGQFPSPLHF,TGTGCCAGCAGTGACTCGGAAGGCGGCAGGGGGCAATTTCCGTCACCCCTCCACTTT
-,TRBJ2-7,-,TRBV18,CASSPNKFLSSYEQYF,TGTGCCAGCTCACCAAATAAATTCCTCAGCTCCTACGAGCAGTACTTC
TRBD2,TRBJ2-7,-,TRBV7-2,CASSSRGGSSYEQYF,TGTGCCAGCAGCTCACGGGGCGGGAGCTCCTACGAGCAGTACTTC
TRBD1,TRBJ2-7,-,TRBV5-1,CASSWDSYEQYF,TGCGCCAGCAGCTGGGACAGTTACGAGCAGTACTTC
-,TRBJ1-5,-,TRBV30,CAWSPPRGSVPILGQPQHF,TGTGCCTGGAGTCCACCCCGGGGGTCGGTCCCGATATTGGGTCAGCCCCAGCATTTT
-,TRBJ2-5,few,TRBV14,CASNKGLGETQYF,TGTGCCAGCAATAAAGGATTAGGAGAGACCCAGTACTTC
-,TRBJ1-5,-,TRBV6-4,CASSESWGSNQPQHF,TGTGCCAGCAGTGAAAGCTGGGGTAGCAATCAGCCCCAGCATTTT
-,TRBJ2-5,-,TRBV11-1,CASSLGITGNQETQYF,TGTGCCAGCAGCTTGGGCATAACAGGGAACCAAGAGACCCAGTACTTC
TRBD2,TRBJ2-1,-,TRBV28,CASRLAGAGYNEQFF,TGTGCCAGCAGATTAGCGGGAGCCGGTTACAATGAGCAGTTCTTC
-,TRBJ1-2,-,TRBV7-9,CASSPSGRTDRLVYGYTF,TGTGCCAGCAGCCCTAGCGGGCGGACCGACCGTCTCGTTTATGGCTACACCTTC
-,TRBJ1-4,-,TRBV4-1,CASSQQGLANEKLFF,TGCGCCAGCAGCCAACAGGGGCTCGCTAATGAAAAACTGTTTTTT
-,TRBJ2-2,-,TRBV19,CASRRVAIGELFF,TGTGCCAGTAGGCGAGTTGCGATTGGGGAGCTGTTTTTT
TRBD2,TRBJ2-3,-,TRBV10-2,CASRTGLAGGPTDTQYF,TGCGCCAGCAGGACTGGGCTAGCGGGAGGGCCAACAGATACGCAGTATTTT
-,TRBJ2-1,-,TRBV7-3,CASSLGTGAQGNEQFF,TGTGCCAGCAGCTTAGGTACGGGGGCCCAGGGGAATGAGCAGTTCTTC
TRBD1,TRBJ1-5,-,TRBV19,CASSSPGQSVQPQHF,TGTGCCAGTAGTAGCCCGGGACAGTCTGTTCAGCCCCAGCATTTT
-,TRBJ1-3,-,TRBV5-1,CASSLYPGNPGNTIYF,TGCGCCAGCAGCTTGTATCCGGGTAACCCCGGAAACACCATATATTTT
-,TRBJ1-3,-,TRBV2,CASTPLQGGGNTIYF,TGTGCCAGCACTCCACTTCAAGGGGGTGGAAACACCATATATTTT
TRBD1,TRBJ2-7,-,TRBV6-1,CASSSTGVEQYF,TGTGCCAGCAGTTCGACAGGGGTCGAGCAGTACTTC
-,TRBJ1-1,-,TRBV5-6,CASSFGGKAFF,TGTGCCAGCAGCTTTGGGGGGAAAGCTTTCTTT
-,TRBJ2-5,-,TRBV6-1,CASSFNPSETQYF,TGTGCCAGCAGTTTCAACCCTAGTGAGACCCAGTACTTC
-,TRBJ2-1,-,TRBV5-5,CASSLVSRTAGNEQFF,TGTGCCAGCAGCTTGGTTTCTCGGACAGCCGGCAATGAGCAGTTCTTC
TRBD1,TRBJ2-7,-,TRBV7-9,CASSSGQDYEQYF,TGTGCCAGCAGCTCGGGACAGGACTACGAGCAGTACTTC
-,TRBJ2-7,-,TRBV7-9,CASSPQIYEQYF,TGTGCCAGCAGCCCCCAGATATACGAGCAGTACTTC
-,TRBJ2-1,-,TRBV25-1,CASSEGRYNEQFF,TGTGCCAGCAGTGAGGGCAGATACAATGAGCAGTTCTTC
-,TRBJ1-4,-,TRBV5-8,CASSLETMIEKLFF,TGTGCCAGCAGCTTGGAGACAATGATTGAAAAACTGTTTTTT
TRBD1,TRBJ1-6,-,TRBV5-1,CASSRTGDNSPLHF,TGCGCCAGCAGCCGGACAGGGGATAATTCACCCCTCCACTTT
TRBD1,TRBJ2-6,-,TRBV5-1,CASSSGTGPSGANVLTF,TGCGCCAGCAGCTCCGGGACAGGGCCCTCTGGGGCCAACGTCCTGACTTTC
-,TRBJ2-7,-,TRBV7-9,CASSSDTSSYEQYF,TGTGCCAGCAGCTCCGACACCAGCTCCTACGAGCAGTACTTC
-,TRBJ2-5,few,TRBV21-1,CASSKVQAYLQETQYF,TGTGCCAGCAGCAAAGTGCAAGCGTACCTCCAAGAGACCCAGTACTTC
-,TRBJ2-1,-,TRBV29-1,CSVERGSGLNEQFF,TGCAGCGTTGAAAGAGGGAGCGGTCTGAATGAGCAGTTCTTC
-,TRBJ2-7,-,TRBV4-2,CASSQRTTGAHEQYF,TGTGCCAGCAGCCAACGTACAACAGGTGCCCACGAGCAGTACTTC
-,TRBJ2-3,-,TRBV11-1,CASSLSGSGGDTQYF,TGTGCCAGCAGCTTAAGTGGGAGTGGGGGAGATACGCAGTATTTT
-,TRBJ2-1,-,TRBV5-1,CASSLGRGPYEQFF,TGCGCCAGCAGCTTGGGCAGGGGCCCTTATGAGCAGTTCTTC
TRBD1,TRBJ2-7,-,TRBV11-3,CASSLGQGARYGGDEQYF,TGTGCCAGCAGCCTCGGACAGGGGGCGCGTTACGGGGGCGACGAGCAGTACTTC
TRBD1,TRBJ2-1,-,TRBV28,CASSSPGTGSYNEQFF,TGTGCCAGCAGTTCCCCCGGGACAGGATCCTACAATGAGCAGTTCTTC
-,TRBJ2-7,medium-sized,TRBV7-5,CVRSTYRGGPSYEQYF,TGTGTCAGAAGCACGTACAGGGGGGGCCCCTCCTACGAGCAGTACTTC
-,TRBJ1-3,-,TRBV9,CASSVDSDSGNTIYF,TGTGCCAGCAGCGTAGACAGCGACTCTGGAAACACCATATATTTT
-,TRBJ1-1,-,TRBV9,CASSLGQNTEAFF,TGTGCCAGCAGCCTCGGACAAAACACTGAAGCTTTCTTT
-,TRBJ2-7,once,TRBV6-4,CASSARWGYEQYF,TGTGCCAGCAGTGCCAGGTGGGGCTACGAGCAGTACTTC
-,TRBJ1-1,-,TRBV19,CASSQSVPFF,TGTGCCAGTAGCCAGTCGGTACCTTTCTTT
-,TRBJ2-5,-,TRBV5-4,CASSLSSRAGETQYF,TGTGCCAGCAGCTTGTCGAGCCGGGCGGGGGAGACCCAGTACTTC
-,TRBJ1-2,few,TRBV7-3,CASSLTAGSYYGYTF,TGTGCCAGCAGCTTAACGGCGGGGTCCTACTATGGCTACACCTTC
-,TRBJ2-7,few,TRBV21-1,CATPAQAYEQYF,TGTGCCACACCTGCGCAGGCCTACGAGCAGTACTTC
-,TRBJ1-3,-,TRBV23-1,CASSQSGAGNTIYF,TGCGCCAGCAGTCAATCGGGGGCTGGAAACACCATATATTTT
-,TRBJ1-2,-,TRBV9,CASSVDGGWGRRANYGYTF,TGTGCCAGCAGCGTAGACGGGGGTTGGGGGAGAAGAGCTAACTATGGCTACACCTTC
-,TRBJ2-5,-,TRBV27,CASRGAPQETQYF,TGTGCCAGCAGGGGGGCCCCACAAGAGACCCAGTACTTC
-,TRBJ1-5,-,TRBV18,CASSPDSNQPQHF,TGTGCCAGCTCACCCGATAGCAATCAGCCCCAGCATTTT
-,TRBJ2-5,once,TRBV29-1,CSVQFGMETQYF,TGCAGCGTCCAATTCGGCATGGAGACCCAGTACTTC
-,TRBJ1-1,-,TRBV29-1,CSVEGTSEVAFF,TGCAGCGTTGAAGGGACAAGCGAGGTGGCTTTCTTT